This entry describes one T cell receptor beta chain. At the DNA level, this CDR3 is encoded by other sequences in the same sample as well. These data originate in a study of blood T cell repertoires in COVID-19. Study overall: PBMCs, B-cell-depleted T cells, or T cells were the source of the cDNA or gDNA that made up the material.

Measured with immunoSEQ multiplex PCR; TCRdb has only the in-frame clones, and not every one. The sample holds about 130,000 clones; roughly 92% are singletons and the top ten take around 2.1%. Germline V lookup: CDR1 GTSNPN, CDR2 SVGIG (reference sequence). The V end lost 1 base, the J end lost 7 bases, and 8 bases lay between the germline ends. The CDR3 totals 13 residues. V usage is TRBV30 and J usage is TRBJ1-6; D unclear. Sequenced input: peripheral blood. The source of this sequence is a man aged 45-65 years with COVID-19, enrolled during active disease. The CDR3: CAWSGTGNSPLHF. The DNA of the CDR3 is TGTGCCTGGAGTGGGACGGGGAATTCACCCCTCCACTTT.